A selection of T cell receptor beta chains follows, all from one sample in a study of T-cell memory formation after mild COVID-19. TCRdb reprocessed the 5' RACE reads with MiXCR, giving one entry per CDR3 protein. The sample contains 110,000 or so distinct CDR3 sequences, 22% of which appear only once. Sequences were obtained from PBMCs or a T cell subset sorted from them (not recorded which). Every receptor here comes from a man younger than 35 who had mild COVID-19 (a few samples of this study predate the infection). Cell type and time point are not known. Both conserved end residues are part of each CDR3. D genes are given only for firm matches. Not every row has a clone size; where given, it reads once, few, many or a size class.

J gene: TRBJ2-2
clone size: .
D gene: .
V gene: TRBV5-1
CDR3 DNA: TGCGCCAGCAGCTTACCCGCGTCCGGGGAGCTGTTTTTT
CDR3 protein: CASSLPASGELFF

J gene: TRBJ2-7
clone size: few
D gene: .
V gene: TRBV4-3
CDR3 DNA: TGCGCCAGCAGCCAAGACGATCTGACTGGGCACGAGCAGTACTTC
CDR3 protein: CASSQDDLTGHEQYF

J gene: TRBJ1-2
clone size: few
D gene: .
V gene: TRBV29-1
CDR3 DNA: TGCAGCGCAACAGGGTCTCCTAACTATGGCTACACCTTC
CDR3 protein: CSATGSPNYGYTF

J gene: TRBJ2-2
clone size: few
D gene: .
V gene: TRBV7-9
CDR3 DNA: TGTGCCAGCAGCTTAGCCGGTTTCGACGGGGAGCTGTTTTTT
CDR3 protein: CASSLAGFDGELFF

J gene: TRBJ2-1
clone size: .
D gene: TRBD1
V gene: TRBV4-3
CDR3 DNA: TGCGCCAGCGGGCCGTTGGGACAGGGAGGCAATGAGCAGTTCTTC
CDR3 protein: CASGPLGQGGNEQFF

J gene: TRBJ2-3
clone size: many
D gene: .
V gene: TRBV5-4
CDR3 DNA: TGTGCCAGCAGTCGTCCAGCGGAGAACACAGATACGCAGTATTTT
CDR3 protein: CASSRPAENTDTQYF

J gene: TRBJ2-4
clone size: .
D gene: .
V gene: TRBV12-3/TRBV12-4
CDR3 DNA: TGTGCCAGCAGTGTTGAACAGCTGGTTCAGTACTTC
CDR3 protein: CASSVEQLVQYF

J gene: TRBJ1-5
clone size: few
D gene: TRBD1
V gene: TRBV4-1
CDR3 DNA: TGCGCCAGCAGCTTGACCGGGACAGTCAATCAGCCCCAGCATTTT
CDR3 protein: CASSLTGTVNQPQHF

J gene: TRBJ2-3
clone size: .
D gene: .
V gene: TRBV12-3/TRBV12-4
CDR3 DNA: TGTGCCAGCAGTACGTCCGGGGCCACAGATACGCAGTATTTT
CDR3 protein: CASSTSGATDTQYF

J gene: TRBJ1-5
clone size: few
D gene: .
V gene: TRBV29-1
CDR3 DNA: TGCAGCGTGCGGGTAGATAGCAATCAGCCCCAGCATTTT
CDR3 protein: CSVRVDSNQPQHF

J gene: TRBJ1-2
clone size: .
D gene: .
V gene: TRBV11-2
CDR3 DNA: TGTGCCAGCAGCCTATTAACCGACAGAGGCTACACCTTC
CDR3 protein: CASSLLTDRGYTF

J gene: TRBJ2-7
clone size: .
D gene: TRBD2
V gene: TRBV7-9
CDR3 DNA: TGTGCCAGCAGCCCGAGCGGGAACTCCTACGAGCAGTACTTC
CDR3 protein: CASSPSGNSYEQYF

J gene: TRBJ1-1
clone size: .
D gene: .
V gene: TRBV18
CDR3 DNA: TGTGCCAGCTCACCAACGGGACTCGGTCTCACTGAAGCTTTCTTT
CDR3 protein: CASSPTGLGLTEAFF

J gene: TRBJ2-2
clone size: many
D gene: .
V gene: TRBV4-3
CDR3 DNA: TGCGCCAGCAGCCAAGATAGGAGCGAGAACACCGGGGAGCTGTTTTTT
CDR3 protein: CASSQDRSENTGELFF

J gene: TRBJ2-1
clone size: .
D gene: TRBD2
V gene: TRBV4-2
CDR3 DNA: TGTGCCAGCAGCCAAGATCTCGCGGGAGGTAGCAATGAGCAGTTCTTC
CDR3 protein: CASSQDLAGGSNEQFF

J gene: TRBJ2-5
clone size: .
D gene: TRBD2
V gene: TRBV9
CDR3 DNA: TGTGCCAGCAGCCCATTCGGGGGGAAAGAGACCCAGTACTTC
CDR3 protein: CASSPFGGKETQYF

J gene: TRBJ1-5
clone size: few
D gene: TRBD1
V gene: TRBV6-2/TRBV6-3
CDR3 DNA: TGTGCCAGCAGCAAGGACAGGGTTAAGCCCCAGCATTTT
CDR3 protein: CASSKDRVKPQHF

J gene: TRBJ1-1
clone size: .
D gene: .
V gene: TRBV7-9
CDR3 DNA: TGTGCCAGCAGTCAACTGACGGGGACTGAAGCTTTCTTT
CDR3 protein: CASSQLTGTEAFF

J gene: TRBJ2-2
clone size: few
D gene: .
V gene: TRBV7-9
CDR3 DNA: TGTGCCAGCAGCTTCCCCACCGGACTCGCTCTAAGGGGCACCGGGGAGCTGTTTTTT
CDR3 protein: CASSFPTGLALRGTGELFF

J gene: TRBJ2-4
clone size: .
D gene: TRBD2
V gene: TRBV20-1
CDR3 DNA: TGCAGTGCTAGAGATTCCTCGACTAGCGGCTTAGCCAAAAACATTCAGTACTTC
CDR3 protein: CSARDSSTSGLAKNIQYF

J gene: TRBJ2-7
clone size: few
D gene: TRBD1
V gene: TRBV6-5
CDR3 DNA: TGTGCCAGCAGTCCTACAACCGGGACAGGGTCAACCTACGAGCAGTACTTC
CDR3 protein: CASSPTTGTGSTYEQYF

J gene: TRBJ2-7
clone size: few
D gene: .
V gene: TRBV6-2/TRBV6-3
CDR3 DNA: TGTGCCAGCAGTTACTCGAATTGGGGATCCTACGAGCAGTACTTC
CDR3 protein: CASSYSNWGSYEQYF

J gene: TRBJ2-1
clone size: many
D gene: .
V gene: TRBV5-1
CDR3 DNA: TGCGCCAGCAGCCCGAGACACCCTTACAATGAGCAGTTCTTC
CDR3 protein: CASSPRHPYNEQFF

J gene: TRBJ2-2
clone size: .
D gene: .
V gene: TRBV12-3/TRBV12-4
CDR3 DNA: TGTGCCAGCCTTAACACCGGGGAGCTGTTTTTT
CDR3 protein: CASLNTGELFF

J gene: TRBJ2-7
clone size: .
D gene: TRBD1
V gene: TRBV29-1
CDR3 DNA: TGCAGCGGCCTGGACAGGGAAAGCTACGAGCAGTACTTC
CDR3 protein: CSGLDRESYEQYF

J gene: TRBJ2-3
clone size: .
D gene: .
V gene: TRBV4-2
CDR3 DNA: TGTGCCAGCAGCCCGACGTGGGACCCGAAGTTTCCAGATACGCAGTATTTT
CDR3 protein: CASSPTWDPKFPDTQYF

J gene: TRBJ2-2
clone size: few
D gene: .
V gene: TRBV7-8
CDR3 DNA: TGTGCCAGCAGCTTAGAGGGCCTATTGAACACCGGGGAGCTGTTTTTT
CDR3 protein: CASSLEGLLNTGELFF

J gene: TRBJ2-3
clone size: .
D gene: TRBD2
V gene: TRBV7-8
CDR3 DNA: TGTGCCAGCAGCTTAGCGCGTTACCTAGCGGTGATCGCTAGCACAGATACGCAGTATTTT
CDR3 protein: CASSLARYLAVIASTDTQYF

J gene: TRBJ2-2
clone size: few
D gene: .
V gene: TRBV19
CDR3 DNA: TGTGCCAGTAGTATCGGCACGGACACCGGGGAGCTGTTTTTT
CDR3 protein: CASSIGTDTGELFF

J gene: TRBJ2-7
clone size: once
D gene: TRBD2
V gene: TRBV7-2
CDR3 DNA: TGTGCCAGCAGAGCGGGGGGCCCCTACGAGCAGTACTTC
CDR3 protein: CASRAGGPYEQYF

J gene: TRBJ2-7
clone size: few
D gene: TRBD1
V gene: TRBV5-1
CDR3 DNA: TGCGCCAGCAGCTTGTCTTTCGGAGGACAGGGGCCATATTACGAGCAGTACTTC
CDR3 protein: CASSLSFGGQGPYYEQYF

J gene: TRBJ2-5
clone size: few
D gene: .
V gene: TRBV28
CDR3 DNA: TGTGCCAGCAGTTTCCTAGCGAACCAAGAGACCCAGTACTTC
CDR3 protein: CASSFLANQETQYF

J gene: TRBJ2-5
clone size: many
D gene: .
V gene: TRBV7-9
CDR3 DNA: TGTGCCAGCAGCTGGGGGGAGACCCAGTACTTC
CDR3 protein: CASSWGETQYF

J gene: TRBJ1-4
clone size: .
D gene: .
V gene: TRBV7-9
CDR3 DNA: TGTGCCAGCAGCTTACAACCGGAGGAAAAACTGTTTTTT
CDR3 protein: CASSLQPEEKLFF

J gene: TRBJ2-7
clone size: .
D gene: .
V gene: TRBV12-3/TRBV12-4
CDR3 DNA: TGTGCCAGCAGTTTAGAGGACGGACGGGAGCAGTACTTC
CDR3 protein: CASSLEDGREQYF

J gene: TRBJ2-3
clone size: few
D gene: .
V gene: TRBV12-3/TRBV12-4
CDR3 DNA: TGTGCCAGCAGGATTGCTACGCAGTATTTT
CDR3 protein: CASRIATQYF

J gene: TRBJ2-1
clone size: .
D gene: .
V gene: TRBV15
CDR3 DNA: TGTGCCACCAGCAGGGACCCCGCCAATGAGCAGTTCTTC
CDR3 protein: CATSRDPANEQFF

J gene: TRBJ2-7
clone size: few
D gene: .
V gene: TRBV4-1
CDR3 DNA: TGCGCCAGCAGCCCATACTCGGGCTACGAGCAGTACTTC
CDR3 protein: CASSPYSGYEQYF

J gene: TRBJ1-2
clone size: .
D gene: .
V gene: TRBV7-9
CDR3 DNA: TGTGCCAGCAGCTTAGGAGCTAACTATGGCTACACCTTC
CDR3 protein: CASSLGANYGYTF

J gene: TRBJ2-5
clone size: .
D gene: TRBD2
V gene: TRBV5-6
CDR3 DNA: TGTGCCAGCAGCCAGACTAGCGGGGTCGGGCCCCAGTACTTC
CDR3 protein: CASSQTSGVGPQYF

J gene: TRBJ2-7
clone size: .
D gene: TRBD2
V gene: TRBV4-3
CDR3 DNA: TGCGCCAGCAGCCAAGATCTAGCGGGGGGCCCCTACGAGCAGTACTTC
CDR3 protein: CASSQDLAGGPYEQYF

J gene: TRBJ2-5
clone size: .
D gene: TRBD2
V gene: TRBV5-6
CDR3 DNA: TGTGCCAGCAGCTTGGGGGCTAGCGGGACCTCCCATGGGGAGACCCAGTACTTC
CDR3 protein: CASSLGASGTSHGETQYF

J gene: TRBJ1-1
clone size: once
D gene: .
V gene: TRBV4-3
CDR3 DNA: TGCGCCAGCAGCCAAGTCGACGCAGGGGTCGCTGAAGCTTTCTTT
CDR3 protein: CASSQVDAGVAEAFF

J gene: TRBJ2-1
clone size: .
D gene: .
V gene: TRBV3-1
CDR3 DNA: TGTGCCAGTGCGGAGTGGGCAGAGAGCAATGAGCAGTTCTTC
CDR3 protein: CASAEWAESNEQFF

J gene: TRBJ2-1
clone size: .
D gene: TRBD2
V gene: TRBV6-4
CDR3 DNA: TGTGCCAGCAGTGACTTCGGCGGGGGTGGCTACAATGAGCAGTTCTTC
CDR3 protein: CASSDFGGGGYNEQFF

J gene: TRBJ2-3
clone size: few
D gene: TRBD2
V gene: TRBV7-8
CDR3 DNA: TGTGCCAGCAGCTTACCTAGCGGGGGCACAGATACGCAGTATTTT
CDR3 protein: CASSLPSGGTDTQYF

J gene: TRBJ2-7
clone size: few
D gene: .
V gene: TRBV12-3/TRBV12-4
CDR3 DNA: TGTGCCAGCAGTTTGAAGATCTACGAGCAGTACTTC
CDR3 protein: CASSLKIYEQYF

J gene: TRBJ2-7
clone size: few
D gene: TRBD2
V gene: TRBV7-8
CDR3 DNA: TGTGCCAGCAGCCCTGGGACTAGCGGGGGCTACGAGCAGTACTTC
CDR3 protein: CASSPGTSGGYEQYF

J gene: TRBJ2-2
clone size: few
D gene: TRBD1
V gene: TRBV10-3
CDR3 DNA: TGTGCCATCAGTGACAGACAGGGGAACACCGGGGAGCTGTTTTTT
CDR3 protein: CAISDRQGNTGELFF

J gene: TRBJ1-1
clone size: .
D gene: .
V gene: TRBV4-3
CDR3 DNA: TGCGCCAGCAGCCCAAGGGGTACGAACACTGAAGCTTTCTTT
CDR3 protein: CASSPRGTNTEAFF

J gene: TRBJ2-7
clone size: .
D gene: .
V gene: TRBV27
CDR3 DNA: TGTGCCAGCAGTTTCGGACATGATATACGCGAGCAGTACTTC
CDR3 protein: CASSFGHDIREQYF

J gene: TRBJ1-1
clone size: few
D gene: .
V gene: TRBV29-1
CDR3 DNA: TGCAGCGTTCTTGTTTCGGGTAACACTGAAGCTTTCTTT
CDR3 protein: CSVLVSGNTEAFF

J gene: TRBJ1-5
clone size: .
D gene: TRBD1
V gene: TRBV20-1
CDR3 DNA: TGCAGTGCTCGACATACAGGGGGCAATCAGCCCCAGCATTTT
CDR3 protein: CSARHTGGNQPQHF

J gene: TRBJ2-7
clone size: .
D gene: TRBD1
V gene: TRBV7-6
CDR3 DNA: TGTGCCAGCAGCGCGACAGGGGCCTACGAGCAGTACTTC
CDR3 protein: CASSATGAYEQYF

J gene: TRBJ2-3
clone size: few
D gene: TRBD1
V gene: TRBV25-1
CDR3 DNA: TGTGCCAGCACGACAGGGGGCGAAGATACGCAGTATTTT
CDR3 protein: CASTTGGEDTQYF

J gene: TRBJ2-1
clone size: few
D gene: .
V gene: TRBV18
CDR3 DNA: TGTGCCAGCTCACCCCCACTGACAGGCAATGAGCAGTTCTTC
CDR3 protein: CASSPPLTGNEQFF

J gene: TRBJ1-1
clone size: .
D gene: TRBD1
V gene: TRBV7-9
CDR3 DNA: TGTGCCAGCAGCTTAGTCCCGGGACAGGGATGGACTGAAGCTTCCTTT
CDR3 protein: CASSLVPGQGWTEASF

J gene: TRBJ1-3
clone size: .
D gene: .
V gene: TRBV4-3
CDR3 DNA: TGCGCCAGCAGCCAAGTCCCAGACCCTATTCTCTCTGGAAACACCATATATTTT
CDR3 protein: CASSQVPDPILSGNTIYF

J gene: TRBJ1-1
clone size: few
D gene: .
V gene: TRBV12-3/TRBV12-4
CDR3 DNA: TGTGCCAGCAGTTCCGGACGGTACTCTGAAGCTTTCTTT
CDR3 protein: CASSSGRYSEAFF